Below are 8 T cell receptor beta chains sequenced from a single sample in a study of T cell repertoires in breast cancer. The expanded emulsion RT-PCR method captured paired alpha and beta chains from CD8+ T cells. Blocking oligonucleotides added to a second nested PCR suppressed unpaired genes. TCRdb fed the emulsion pairing reads into MiXCR, producing one record per CDR3 protein. In the table there are tens of thousands of distinct CDR3 sequences, about 50% of which are singletons. Material for sequencing was CD8+ T cells. Receptors were obtained from a pool of human donors with breast cancer or a healthy control (not recorded which).

For this clonotype: The final CDR3 position lacks the conserved phenylalanine or tryptophan, pointing to a likely read error. This chain links TRBV2 with TRBJ2-7; 7 nucleotides match TRBD1. V was clipped by 7 bases and J by 3 bases; unmatched bases: 9. The germline gives CDR1 SNHLY, CDR2 FYNNEI. The CDR3 totals 14 residues. The CDR3 region is CASIPETGSYEQYS. In DNA form, the CDR3 reads TGTGCCAGCATTCCCGAGACAGGGAGCTACGAGCAGTACTCC.

This clonotype was counted many times. The V gene is TRBV27, the J gene TRBJ2-7; D may match TRBD1 or TRBD2 (5 bases each). The CDR3 is 15 residues long. Germline V lookup: CDR1 MNHEY, CDR2 SMNVEV (reference sequence). Trimming cost V 3 bases and J 5 bases, with 17 bases left between them. The CDR3 DNA reads TGTGCCAGCAGTTTTTTGGGGACCGGGATGCACGAGCAGTACTTC. Amino acid sequence: CASSFLGTGMHEQYF.

The J gene is TRBJ2-1, the V gene TRBV19; D unresolved. This CDR3 spans 12 amino acids. CDR1 LNHDA and CDR2 SQIVND come from the germline V gene (reference sequence). Trimming took 0 bases from V and 10 from J, leaving 7 bases between them. The CDR3 nucleotides are TGTGCCAGTAGTATAGACCAGTGGGAGCAGTTCTTC. Translation: CASSIDQWEQFF.

As regards this clonotype: One junction end disagrees with the germline gene, perhaps due to a read error. The J gene is TRBJ2-7, the V gene TRBV27; D is undetermined. The germline V gene has CDR1 MNHEY and CDR2 SMNVEV (reference sequence). This CDR3 is built from 12 residues. The CDR3 spells CASSSNSYKQYF. In nucleotides, the CDR3 is TGTGCCAGCAGTTCAAACTCCTACAAGCAGTACTTC.

This clonotype occurred a few times. This chain links TRBV11-1 with TRBJ2-5, with TRBD2 identical over 8 bases. There are 14 residues in the CDR3. J lost 6 bases, V lost 5 bases, and 8 bases had no gene match. Germline lookup yields CDR1 SGHAT and CDR2 FQDESV (reference sequence). CDR3 protein: CASSAGLGMKTQYF. Here the CDR3 DNA reads TGTGCCAGCAGCGCGGGACTAGGTATGAAGACCCAGTACTTC.

A word on this clonotype: With a much larger clone just one base away, this may be a read error. V usage is TRBV2 and J usage is TRBJ1-1; D ambiguous. Germline V lookup: CDR1 SNHLY, CDR2 FYNNEI. The CDR3 has 14 residues. With 7 bases removed from V and 0 bases from J, the gap between germline ends came to 12 bases. The CDR3 spells CASKDGRLNTEAFF. The CDR3 DNA reads TGTGCCAGCAAGGACGGGAGACTGAACACTGAAGCTTTCTTT.

The count of this clonotype is one. V and J are TRBV3-1 and TRBJ2-3, with 11 bases fitting TRBD2. The CDR3 sequence is 17 residues long. Per germline, CDR1 LGHDT and CDR2 YNNKEL (reference sequence). The junction had 12 bases not matched to a gene; V was cut back by 3 bases and J by 7 bases. The CDR3 protein is CASSHQGTSGPTNTQYF. CDR3 nucleotides: TGTGCCAGCAGCCACCAGGGGACTAGCGGTCCCACGAATACGCAGTATTTT.

This clonotype came up a few times. The CDR3 is CASSQSGELFF. The CDR3 nucleotides are TGTGCCAGCAGCCAATCTGGGGAGCTGTTTTTT. This chain uses TRBV4-2 with TRBJ2-2; D call uncertain. The V end was cut by 2 bases, the J end by 8 bases, with 3 bases between. This CDR3 region has 11 residues. From germline, CDR1 is LGHNA and CDR2 YNFKEQ.